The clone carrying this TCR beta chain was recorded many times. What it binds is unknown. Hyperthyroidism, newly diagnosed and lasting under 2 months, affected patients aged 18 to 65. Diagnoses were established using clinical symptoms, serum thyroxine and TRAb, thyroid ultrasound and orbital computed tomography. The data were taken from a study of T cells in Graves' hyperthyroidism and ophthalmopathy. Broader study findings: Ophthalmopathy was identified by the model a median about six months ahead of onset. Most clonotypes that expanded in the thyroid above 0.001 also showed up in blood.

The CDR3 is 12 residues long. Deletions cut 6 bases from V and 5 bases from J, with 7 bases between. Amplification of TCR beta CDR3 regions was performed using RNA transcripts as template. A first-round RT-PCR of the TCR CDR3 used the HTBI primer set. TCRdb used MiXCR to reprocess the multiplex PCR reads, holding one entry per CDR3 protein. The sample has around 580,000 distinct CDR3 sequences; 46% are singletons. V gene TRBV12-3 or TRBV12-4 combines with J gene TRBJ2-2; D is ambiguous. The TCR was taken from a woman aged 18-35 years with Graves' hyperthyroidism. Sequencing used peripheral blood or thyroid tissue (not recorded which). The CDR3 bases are TGTGCCAGCAGCCTTAGAACCGGGGAGCTGTTTTTT. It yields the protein CASSLRTGELFF.